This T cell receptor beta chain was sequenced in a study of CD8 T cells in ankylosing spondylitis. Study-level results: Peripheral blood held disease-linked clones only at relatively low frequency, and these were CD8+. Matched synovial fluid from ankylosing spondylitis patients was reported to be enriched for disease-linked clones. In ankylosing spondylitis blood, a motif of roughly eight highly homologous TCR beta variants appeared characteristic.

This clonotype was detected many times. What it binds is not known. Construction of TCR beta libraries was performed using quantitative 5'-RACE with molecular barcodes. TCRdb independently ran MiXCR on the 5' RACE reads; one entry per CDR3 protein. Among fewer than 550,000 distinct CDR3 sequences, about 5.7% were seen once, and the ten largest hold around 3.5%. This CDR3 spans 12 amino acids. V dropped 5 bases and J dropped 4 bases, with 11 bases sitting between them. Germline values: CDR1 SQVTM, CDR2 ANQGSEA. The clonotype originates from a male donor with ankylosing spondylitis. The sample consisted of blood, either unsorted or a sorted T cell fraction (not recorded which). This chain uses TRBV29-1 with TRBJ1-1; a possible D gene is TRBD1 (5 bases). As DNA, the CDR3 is TGCAGCGTTAGCCGTGGGGGCACTGAAGCTTTCTTT. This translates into CSVSRGGTEAFF. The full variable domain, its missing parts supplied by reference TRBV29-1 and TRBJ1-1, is SAVISQKPSRDICQRGTSLTIQCQVDSQVTMMFWYRQQPGQSLTLIATANQGSEATYESGFVIDKFPISRPNLTFSTLTVSNMSPEDSSIYLCSVSRGGTEAFFGQGTRLTVV.